The clone carrying this T cell receptor (beta chain) appeared many times. One end of the junction does not line up with germline, which may come from a read error. From germline, CDR1 is SGHRS and CDR2 YFSETQ. The CDR3 is 13 residues long. This record comes from a study of neurological immune-mediated disorders. TCRdb used MiXCR to reprocess the 5' RACE reads, holding one entry per CDR3 protein. Here the sample spans over 45,000 distinct CDR3 sequences, about 5% being singletons. The sample consisted of CD4+ T cells from blood. The V call is TRBV5-1, the J call TRBJ1-2, with D possibly being TRBD1 (6 bases). The clonotype originates from a young woman with multiple sclerosis. CDR3 DNA: TGCACCAGCAGCCTACAGGGTAACTATGGCTACACCTTC. It translates to CTSSLQGNYGYTF.